This paragraph covers one T cell receptor (beta chain) sequence. Its antigen specificity is not known. No clone much larger than this one lies a single base away; base qualities are absent. Other nucleotide sequences in the sample specify the same CDR3. This sample was included in a study of shared clonotypes between healthy human individuals (dated by TCRdb to the early 2020s). Describing the broader study: A few men and two women, aged 18 to 49 years, made up the cohort. For each donor, CD4 naive and CD4 memory were each run on three plates, CD8 naive on two plates, and CD8 memory on one plate. To estimate repertoire size and how much clonotype sharing occurs between individuals, the study deeply sequenced the blood TCR repertoires of several healthy adults. Libraries were prepared and TCR repertoires were sequenced by different laboratories using diverse techniques, in order to increase sequencing depth and limit assay-specific biases. Per donor, leukapheresis produced somewhere between about 0.94 and 9.5 billion PBMCs. The paper's findings and limits, for the study overall: The genetic and exposure-history diversity represented was limited by the small number of donors. About 5% of naive CD4, roughly 3.5% of naive CD8, 2% to 2.5% of memory CD4, and about 0.4% of memory CD8 clonotypes were shared across several donors. Rarefaction of sorted-subset datasets indicated incomplete sequencing despite the large sequencing depth. Estimated clonotype richness was generally larger for naive than for memory subsets. Higher generation probabilities were observed for clonotypes shared by all four sorted-subset donors than for non-shared clonotypes. Sampling was restricted to blood, and TCR repertoires in tissue are likely to differ from TCR repertoires in blood. Based on pairwise subsampling, the degree of clonotype sharing among donors was expected to be affected by sequencing depth.

The donors were healthy, HIV-negative adults who had no recently reported acute infections or vaccinations. All donors were Caucasian adults living in Nashville, Tennessee, USA. Magnetic negative selection was used to enrich CD4+ T cells, after which naive cells were positively selected on CD45RA and the negative fraction became the memory subset. After blood collection by leukapheresis, PBMCs were isolated using Ficoll-Histopaque density gradient centrifugation and then cryopreserved in the vapor phase of liquid nitrogen. Analytical flow cytometry was used to check the purity and quantity of each magnetically sorted T cell population. Genomic DNA was isolated from every sorted fraction and measured by UV absorbance on a Nanodrop 2000c. Using the deep immunoSEQ assay, TCR CDR3 regions were amplified from genomic DNA by multiplex PCR. Genomic DNA extracted from each cell subset was distributed evenly over all wells of several immunoSEQ 96-well plates, and each plate served as one replicate. Each replicate PCR for sorted subsets received around 200 ng genomic DNA, equal to roughly 30,000 T cell genomes. Purified libraries were quantified with a Qubit 3.0 fluorometer, sized on a Bioanalyzer 2100, and re-quantified with the KAPA Library Quantification kit. A separate single-read 150-cycle Illumina NextSeq 550 flow cell was used to sequence each immunoSEQ 96-well plate. On the authors' methods: The immunoSEQ output contained only junctional sequences without quality scores, so filtering could not match that applied to full-length reads. Sequences were annotated with PyIR, a Python wrapper for IgBLAST v1.9, and V/J genes and CDR3 were assigned using IMGT germline references. Reads were filtered out if the reads had weak V/J assignments (E-value above 1e-6), no CDR3, stop codons, out-of-frame junctions, or ambiguous translated residues. A V3J clonotype was defined by an identical inferred V gene, J gene, and CDR3 amino acid sequence. The percentage overlap between two repertoires was calculated by dividing the number of shared unique clonotypes by the size of the smaller repertoire. RTK rarefaction, the Chao1 estimator, and Recon v2.1 estimates of unobserved clonotypes were used to assess repertoire richness. Generation probabilities for all TCRbeta clonotypes obtained by the gDNA method from a handful of donors were computed using OLGA. In its TCRdb copy, this immuneACCESS table keeps in-frame sequences only and misses some clones. Where compared with another copy, unresolved V genes explain less than half of these, and the others have no known cause. V and J calls and clone size are as listed in that table; D and trimming were resolved from the DNA. The sample table holds about 680,000 clones, of which about three quarters were seen once. Around 1.8% of the sample is taken by the ten largest.

The CDR3 goes from the cysteine to the phenylalanine over 13 residues. The read is trimmed to its CDR3 DNA, 39 bases read in frame from base 1. CDR1 and CDR2 were assigned from the germline V gene as SGHRS and YFSETQ. The junction shows trimming of 2 bases on V and 4 bases on J, and the gene matches do not reach 2 bases of it. The chain is made from TRBV5-1 and TRBJ2-5; 7 bases in the middle match TRBD2. The TCR comes from a woman aged 25 to 39 in good health. The specimen sequenced was memory CD4+ T cells sorted from blood. Sample cell subset or site, as interpreted from the label and publication: CD45RA-negative fraction. The CDR3 protein sequence reads: CASSLTGGETQYF. The DNA reads TGCGCCAGCAGCTTAACGGGAGGAGAGACCCAGTACTTC.